This T cell receptor (beta chain) was sequenced for a study of Tregs in tolerant kidney transplant recipients. Findings of the study overall: Findings come from small patient numbers and require larger validation.

CD4+CD25+CD127- Tregs, CD4+CD25- non-Tregs, CD4 and CD8 cells were sorted. Libraries were prepared by immunoSEQ multiplex PCR; TCRdb keeps only in-frame clonotypes and omits some of them. The table has roughly 120,000 clones, around 91% seen once; the top ten hold around 0.58%. This clone appeared a single time. The target antigen is unknown. The receptor's source is a human donor in good health. Source material: CD4+ T cells from blood.

CDR3 in DNA: TGTGCCAGCAGCCCTTCCAGTAACTATGGCTACACCTTC. It is translated as CASSPSSNYGYTF. The V call is TRBV6-6, the J call TRBJ1-2, with D hard to call. The CDR3 is made up of 13 amino acids. V dropped 6 bases and J dropped 1 base, with 9 bases sitting between them. Germline CDR1 and CDR2: MNHNY and SVGAGI (reference sequence).